This T cell receptor (beta chain) was profiled in a study of T-cell memory formation after mild COVID-19. General study results and limits: The pre-infection memory compartment contained some responding clones, suggesting cross-reactive memory joined.

TCRdb reprocessed the 5' RACE reads via MiXCR and lists one record per CDR3 protein. The table has hundreds of thousands of distinct CDR3 sequences, about 15% seen once. V gave up 9 bases and J gave up 3 bases, with 12 bases separating them. This CDR3 has 12 amino acids. The V gene's germline CDR1 is KGHSH and CDR2 LQKENI. A remark on this clonotype: Its target is not known.

The receptor was derived from a young man who had mild COVID-19 (a few samples of this study predate the infection). Cell type and time point are not known. Sequencing was carried out using PBMCs or a T cell subset sorted from them (not recorded which). The chain carries TRBV18 and TRBJ2-7; no clear D gene. Here the CDR3 DNA reads TGTGCCAGTCACGAATCAGGCTACGAGCAGTACTTC. It specifies CASHESGYEQYF.